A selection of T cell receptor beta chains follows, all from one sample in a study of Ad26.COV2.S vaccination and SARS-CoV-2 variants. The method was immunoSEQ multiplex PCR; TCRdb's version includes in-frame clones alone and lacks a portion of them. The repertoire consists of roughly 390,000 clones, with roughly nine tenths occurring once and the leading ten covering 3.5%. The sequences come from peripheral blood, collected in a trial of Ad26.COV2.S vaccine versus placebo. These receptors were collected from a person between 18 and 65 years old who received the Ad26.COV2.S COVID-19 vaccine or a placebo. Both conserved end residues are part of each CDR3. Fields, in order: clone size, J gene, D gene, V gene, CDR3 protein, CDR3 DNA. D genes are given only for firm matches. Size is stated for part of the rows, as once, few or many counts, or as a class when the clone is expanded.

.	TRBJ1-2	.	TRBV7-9	CASTPLEEVYGYTF	TGTGCCAGCACACCTCTCGAGGAAGTCTATGGCTACACCTTC
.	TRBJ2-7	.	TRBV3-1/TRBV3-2	CASSQAYEQYF	TGTGCCAGCAGCCAAGCATACGAGCAGTACTTC
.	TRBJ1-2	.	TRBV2	CASSERAASGYTF	TGTGCCAGCAGCGAACGCGCAGCCTCTGGCTACACCTTC
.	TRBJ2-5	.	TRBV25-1	CASSEAGEGETQYF	TGTGCCAGCAGTGAAGCCGGAGAAGGGGAGACCCAGTACTTC
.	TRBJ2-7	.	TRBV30	CAWSRTPRTYEQYF	TGTGCCTGGAGTCGGACACCACGAACCTACGAGCAGTACTTC
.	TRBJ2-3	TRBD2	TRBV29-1	CSVRGLNTDTQYF	TGCAGCGTTCGGGGACTAAACACAGATACGCAGTATTTT
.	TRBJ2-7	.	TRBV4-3	CASSQDYDGSYEQYF	TGCGCCAGCAGCCAAGATTACGACGGTTCCTACGAGCAGTACTTC
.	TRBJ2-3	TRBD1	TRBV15	CATSPPGTGAPDTQYF	TGTGCCACCAGCCCACCCGGGACAGGGGCCCCAGATACGCAGTATTTT
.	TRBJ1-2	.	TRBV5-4	CASGGMGHLLYGYTF	TGTGCCAGCGGGGGTATGGGGCATTTACTCTATGGCTACACCTTC
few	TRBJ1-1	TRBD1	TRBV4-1	CASSQELTGGYTEAFF	TGCGCCAGCAGCCAAGAACTAACAGGGGGCTACACTGAAGCTTTCTTT
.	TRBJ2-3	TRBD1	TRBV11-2	CASSLLGTGEDTQYF	TGTGCCAGCAGCTTACTTGGGACAGGGGAAGATACGCAGTATTTT
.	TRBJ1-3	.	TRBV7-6	CASSAFGREDTIYF	TGTGCCAGCAGCGCTTTCGGAAGGGAGGACACCATATATTTT
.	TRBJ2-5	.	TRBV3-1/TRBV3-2	CASSQDRAETQYF	TGTGCCAGCAGCCAAGATCGTGCAGAGACCCAGTACTTC
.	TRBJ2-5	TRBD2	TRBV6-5	CASSLTSGAQETQYF	TGTGCCAGCAGTCTGACTAGCGGGGCCCAAGAGACCCAGTACTTC
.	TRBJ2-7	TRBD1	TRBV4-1	CASSQPRTGHHEQYF	TGCGCCAGCAGCCAACCAAGGACAGGCCACCACGAGCAGTACTTC
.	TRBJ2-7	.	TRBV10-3	CAISESYRTYEQYF	TGTGCCATCAGTGAGTCATACAGGACCTACGAGCAGTACTTC
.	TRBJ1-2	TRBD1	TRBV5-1	CASSLLPGQDYGYTF	TGCGCCAGCAGCCTTCTGCCGGGACAGGATTATGGCTACACCTTC
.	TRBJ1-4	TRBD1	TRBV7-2	CASSLGPGTGGMGEKLFF	TGTGCCAGCAGCTTAGGACCTGGGACAGGGGGCATGGGTGAAAAACTGTTTTTT
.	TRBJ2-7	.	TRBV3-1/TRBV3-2	CASSQGHQTYEQYF	TGTGCCAGCAGCCAGGGACACCAGACCTACGAGCAGTACTTC
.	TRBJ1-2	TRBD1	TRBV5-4	CASSSGQDKNKAGGYTF	TGTGCCAGCAGCTCAGGACAGGATAAAAACAAAGCAGGTGGCTACACCTTC
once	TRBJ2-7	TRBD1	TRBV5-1	CASSTRTGGYEQYF	TGCGCCAGCAGCACCCGGACAGGGGGCTACGAGCAGTACTTC
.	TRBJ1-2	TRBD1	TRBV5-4	CATNWTGKSPYEGYTF	TGTGCCACTAATTGGACAGGGAAGAGCCCCTATGAGGGCTACACCTTC
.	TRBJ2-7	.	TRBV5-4	CASSLDEGSYEQYF	TGTGCCAGCAGCTTGGACGAGGGTTCCTACGAGCAGTACTTC
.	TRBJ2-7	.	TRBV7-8	CASSLNREDEQYF	TGTGCCAGCAGCTTAAACAGGGAGGACGAGCAGTACTTC
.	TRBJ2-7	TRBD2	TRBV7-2	CASSLIAGHLTSYEQYF	TGTGCCAGCAGTTTAATAGCGGGACACCTAACCTCCTACGAGCAGTACTTC
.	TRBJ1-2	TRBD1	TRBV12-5	CASGLAYRGEGYTF	TGTGCTAGTGGTTTGGCATACAGGGGGGAAGGCTACACCTTC
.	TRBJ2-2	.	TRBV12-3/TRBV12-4	CASSFRGELFF	TGTGCCAGCAGTTTTAGGGGGGAGCTGTTTTTT
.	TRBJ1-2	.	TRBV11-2	CASHEGLNYGYTF	TGTGCTAGTCACGAGGGGTTGAACTATGGCTACACCTTC
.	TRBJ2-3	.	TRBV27	CASKGTQYF	TGTGCCAGCAAGGGTACGCAGTATTTT
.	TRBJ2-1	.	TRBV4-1	CASSQADRNNEQFF	TGCGCCAGCAGCCAAGCCGACAGGAACAATGAGCAGTTCTTC
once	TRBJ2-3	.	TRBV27	CASIPPQGLGTDTQYF	TGTGCCAGCATCCCTCCCCAGGGGCTCGGGACAGATACGCAGTATTTT
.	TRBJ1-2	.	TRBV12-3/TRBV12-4	CASSLGQHGYTF	TGTGCCAGCAGTTTAGGGCAGCATGGCTACACCTTC
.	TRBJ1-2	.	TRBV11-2	CASSSTGYGYTF	TGTGCCAGCAGCTCCACAGGTTATGGCTACACCTTC
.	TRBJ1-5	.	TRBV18	CASSPSRIGGQPQHF	TGTGCCAGCTCACCATCGAGGATAGGGGGTCAGCCCCAGCATTTT
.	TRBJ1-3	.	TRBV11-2	CASRRPGRGNTIYF	TGTGCCAGCAGACGTCCAGGGCGAGGAAACACCATATATTTT
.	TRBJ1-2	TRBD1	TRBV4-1	CASSPGQGNYGYTF	TGCGCCAGCAGCCCCGGACAGGGTAACTATGGCTACACCTTC
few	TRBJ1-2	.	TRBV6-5	CASITGTGGYTF	TGTGCCAGCATTACGGGGACGGGCGGCTACACCTTC